This T cell receptor (beta chain) originates from a study of T cells in Graves' hyperthyroidism and ophthalmopathy. This clonotype was recorded many times. RNA transcripts provided the source from which TCR beta CDR3 regions were amplified. The HTBI primer set was used in a first-round RT-PCR of the TCR CDR3. TCRdb re-called the multiplex PCR reads through MiXCR, storing one row per CDR3 protein. The data contain about 340,000 distinct CDR3 sequences, about 21% of them singletons. There are 15 residues in the CDR3. Germline V gene sequence: CDR1 KGHDR, CDR2 SFDVKD. J lost 2 bases, V lost 3 bases, and 2 bases had no gene match.

What was sequenced was blood. The J gene is TRBJ2-7, the V gene TRBV24-1, with 11 nucleotides matching TRBD2. This clonotype originated in a woman aged 50 to 60 with Graves' hyperthyroidism. The CDR3 spells CATSDGTSGTYEQYF. Here the CDR3 DNA reads TGTGCCACCAGTGATGGGACTAGCGGAACCTACGAGCAGTACTTC.